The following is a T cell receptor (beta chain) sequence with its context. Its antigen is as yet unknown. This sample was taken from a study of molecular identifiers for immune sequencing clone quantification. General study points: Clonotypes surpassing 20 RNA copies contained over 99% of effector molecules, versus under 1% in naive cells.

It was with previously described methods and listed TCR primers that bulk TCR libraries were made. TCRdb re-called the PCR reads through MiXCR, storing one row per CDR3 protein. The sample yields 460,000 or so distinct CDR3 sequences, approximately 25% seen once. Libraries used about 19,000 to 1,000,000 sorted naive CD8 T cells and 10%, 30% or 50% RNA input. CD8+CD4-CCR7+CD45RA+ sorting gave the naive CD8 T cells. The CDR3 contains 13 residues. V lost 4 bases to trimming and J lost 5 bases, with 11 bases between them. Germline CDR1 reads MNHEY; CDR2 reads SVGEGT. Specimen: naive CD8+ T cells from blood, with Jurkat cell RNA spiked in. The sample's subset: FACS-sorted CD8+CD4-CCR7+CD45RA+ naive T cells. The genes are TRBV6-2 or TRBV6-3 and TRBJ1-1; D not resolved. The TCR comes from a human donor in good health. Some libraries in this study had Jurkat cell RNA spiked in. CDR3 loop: CASSLLGRTEAFF. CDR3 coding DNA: TGTGCCAGCAGTTTATTGGGTAGAACTGAAGCTTTCTTT.